The T cell receptor (beta chain) described here comes from a study of CD8 T cells in Susac syndrome. Whole-study findings and limits: As the study acknowledged, the number of individuals in its TCR sequencing and HLA analysis was relatively small.

Random hexamers were used to reverse transcribe the RNA input (about 0.5 to 1 ug). Multiplex PCR with immunoSEQ amplified the TCR beta CDR3 across 54 Vbeta and 13 Jbeta. A single record per CDR3 protein comes from TCRdb applying MiXCR to the immunoSEQ multiplex PCR reads. The repertoire consists of roughly 190,000 distinct CDR3 sequences, with less than 95% occurring once and the leading ten covering approximately 0.098%. In the case of this clonotype: Its specificity is not known.

Sequencing of TCR beta was performed on blood CD8+ and CD4+ T cells. CD8+ and CD4+ T cells were negatively isolated; TEMRA cells were FACS-enriched. J lost 8 bases, V lost 5 bases, and 12 bases had no gene match. Germline V lookup: CDR1 DFQATT, CDR2 SNEGSKA (reference sequence). This CDR3 is built from 16 residues. The sample taken for sequencing was CD4+ T cells from PBMCs. The chain links TRBV20-1 to TRBJ2-1, with TRBD2 matching over 13 bases. This receptor was taken from a human donor in good health. The CDR3, as DNA: TGCAGTGCTCCTCGACTAGCGGGAGGACCAAGCGATGAGCAGTTCTTC. Translation gives CSAPRLAGGPSDEQFF.